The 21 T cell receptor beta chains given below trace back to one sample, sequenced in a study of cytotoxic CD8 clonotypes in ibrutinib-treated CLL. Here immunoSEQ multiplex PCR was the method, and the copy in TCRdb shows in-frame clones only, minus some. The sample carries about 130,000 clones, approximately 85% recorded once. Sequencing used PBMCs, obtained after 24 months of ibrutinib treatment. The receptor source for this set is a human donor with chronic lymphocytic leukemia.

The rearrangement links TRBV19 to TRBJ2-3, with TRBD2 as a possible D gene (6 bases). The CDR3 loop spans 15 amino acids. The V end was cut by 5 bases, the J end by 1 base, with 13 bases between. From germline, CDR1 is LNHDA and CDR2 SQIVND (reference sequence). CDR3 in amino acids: CASSGREWGTDTQYF. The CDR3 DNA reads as TGTGCCAGTAGTGGGCGGGAATGGGGCACAGATACGCAGTATTTT.

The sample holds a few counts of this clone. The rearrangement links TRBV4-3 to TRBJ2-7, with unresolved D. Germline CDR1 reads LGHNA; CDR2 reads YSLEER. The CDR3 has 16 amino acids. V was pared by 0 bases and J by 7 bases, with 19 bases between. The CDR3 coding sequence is TGCGCCAGCAGCCAAGATCCCCCGACCCCACCTGGGGAGCAGTACTTC. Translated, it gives CASSQDPPTPPGEQYF.

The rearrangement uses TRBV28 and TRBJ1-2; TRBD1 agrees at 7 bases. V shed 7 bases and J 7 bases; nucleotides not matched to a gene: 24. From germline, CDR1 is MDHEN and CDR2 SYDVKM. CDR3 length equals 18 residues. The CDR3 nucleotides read TGTGCCAGCATGGGGCTCACTTGGAGGGGGCGCCGTGTCGTTGGCTACACCTTC. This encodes CASMGLTWRGRRVVGYTF.

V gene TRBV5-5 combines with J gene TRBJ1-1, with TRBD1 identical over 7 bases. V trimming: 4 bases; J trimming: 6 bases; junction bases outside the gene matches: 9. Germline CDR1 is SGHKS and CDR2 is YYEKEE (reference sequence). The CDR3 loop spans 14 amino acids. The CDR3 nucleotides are TGTGCCAGCAGCACGTTGACAGGGTTTTCTGAAGCTTTCTTT. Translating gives CASSTLTGFSEAFF.

CDR3 coding DNA: TGTGCCAGCAGCTTAGCCGCAGGGCGAAGGTCGGGAAACACCATATATTTT. Translation: CASSLAAGRRSGNTIYF. The chain carries TRBV7-2 and TRBJ1-3, with D perhaps matching TRBD1 (5 bases). The V end lost 0 bases, the J end lost 4 bases, and 16 bases lay between the germline ends. This CDR3 is 17 amino acids long. Germline values: CDR1 SGHTA, CDR2 FQGNSA. Drawing the rest from reference TRBV7-2 and TRBJ1-3, the complete variable domain is GAGVSQSPSNKVTEKGKDVELRCDPISGHTALYWYRQSLGQGLEFLIYFQGNSAPDKSGLPSDRFSAERTGGSVSTLTIQRTQQEDSAVYLCASSLAAGRRSGNTIYFGEGSWLTVV.

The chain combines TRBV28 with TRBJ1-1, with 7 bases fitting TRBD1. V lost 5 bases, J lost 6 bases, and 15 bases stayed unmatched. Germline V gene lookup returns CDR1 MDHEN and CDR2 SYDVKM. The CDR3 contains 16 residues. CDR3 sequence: CASSPGTAVSRSEAFF. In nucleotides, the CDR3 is TGTGCCAGCAGTCCTGGGACAGCGGTTAGTCGGTCTGAAGCTTTCTTT.

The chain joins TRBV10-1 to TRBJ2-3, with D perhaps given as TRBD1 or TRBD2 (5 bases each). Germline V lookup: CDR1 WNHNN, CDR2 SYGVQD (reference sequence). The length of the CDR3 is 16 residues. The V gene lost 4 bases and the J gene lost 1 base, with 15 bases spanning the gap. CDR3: CASSVVTVACTDTQYF. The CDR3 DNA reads TGCGCCAGCAGTGTCGTGACAGTAGCGTGCACAGATACGCAGTATTTT.

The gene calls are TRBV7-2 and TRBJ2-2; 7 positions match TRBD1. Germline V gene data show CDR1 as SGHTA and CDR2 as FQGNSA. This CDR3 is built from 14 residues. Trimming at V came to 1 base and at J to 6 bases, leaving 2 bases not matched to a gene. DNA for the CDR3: TGTGCCAGCAGCTTAGGCACAGGGGCCGGGGAGCTGTTTTTT. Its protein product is CASSLGTGAGELFF.

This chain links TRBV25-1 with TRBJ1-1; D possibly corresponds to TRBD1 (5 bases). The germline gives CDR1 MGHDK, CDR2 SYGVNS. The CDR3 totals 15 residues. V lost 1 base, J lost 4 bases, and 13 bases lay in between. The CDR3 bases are TGTGCCAGCAGTGAATGGTCCGGGAGGGGCACTGAAGCTTTCTTT. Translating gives CASSEWSGRGTEAFF.

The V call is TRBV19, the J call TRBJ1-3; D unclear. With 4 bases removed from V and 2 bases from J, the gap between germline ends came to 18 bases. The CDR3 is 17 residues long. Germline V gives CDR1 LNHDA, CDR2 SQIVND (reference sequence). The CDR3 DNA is TGTGCCAGTAGTACCACAATGACATCCCTTCCTGGAAACACCATATATTTT. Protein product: CASSTTMTSLPGNTIYF.

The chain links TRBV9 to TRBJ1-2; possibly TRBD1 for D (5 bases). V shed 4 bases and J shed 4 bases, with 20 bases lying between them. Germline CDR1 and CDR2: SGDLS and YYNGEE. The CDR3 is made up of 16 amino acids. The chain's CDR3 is CASSPLSQGEFYGYTF. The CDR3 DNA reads TGTGCCAGCAGCCCCCTGAGTCAGGGTGAATTCTATGGCTACACCTTC.

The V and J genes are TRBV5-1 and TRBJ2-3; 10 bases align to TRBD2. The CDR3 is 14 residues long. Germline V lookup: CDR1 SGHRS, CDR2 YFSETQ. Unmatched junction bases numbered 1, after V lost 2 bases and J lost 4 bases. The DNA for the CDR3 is TGCGCCAGCAGCTTAAGCGGGGGGGCAGATACGCAGTATTTT. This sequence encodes CASSLSGGADTQYF.

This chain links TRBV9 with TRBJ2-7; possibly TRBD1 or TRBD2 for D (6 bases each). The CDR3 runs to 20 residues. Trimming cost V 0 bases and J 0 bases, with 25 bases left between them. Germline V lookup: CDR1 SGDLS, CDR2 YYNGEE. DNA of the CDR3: TGTGCCAGCAGCGTAGGAGCCGGGGGAGACAGGCCCGAAAGCTCCTACGAGCAGTACTTC. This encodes CASSVGAGGDRPESSYEQYF.

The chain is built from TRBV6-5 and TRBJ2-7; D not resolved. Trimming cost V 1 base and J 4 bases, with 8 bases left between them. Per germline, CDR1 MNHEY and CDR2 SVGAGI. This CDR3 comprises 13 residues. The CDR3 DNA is TGTGCCAGCAGTTACTTACGAGGTTACGAGCAGTACTTC. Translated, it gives CASSYLRGYEQYF.

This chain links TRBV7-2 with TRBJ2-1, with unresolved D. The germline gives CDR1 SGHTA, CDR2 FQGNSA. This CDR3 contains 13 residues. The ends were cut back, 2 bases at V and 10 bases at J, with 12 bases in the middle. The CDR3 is CASSLLSGEEQFF. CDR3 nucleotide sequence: TGTGCCAGCAGCTTACTCTCTGGCGAGGAGCAGTTCTTC.

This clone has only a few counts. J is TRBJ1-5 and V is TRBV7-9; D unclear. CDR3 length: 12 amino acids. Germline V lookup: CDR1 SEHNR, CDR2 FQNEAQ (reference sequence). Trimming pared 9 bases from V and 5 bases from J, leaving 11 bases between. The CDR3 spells CASQEGDQPQHF. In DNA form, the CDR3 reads TGTGCCAGTCAAGAGGGCGATCAGCCCCAGCATTTT.

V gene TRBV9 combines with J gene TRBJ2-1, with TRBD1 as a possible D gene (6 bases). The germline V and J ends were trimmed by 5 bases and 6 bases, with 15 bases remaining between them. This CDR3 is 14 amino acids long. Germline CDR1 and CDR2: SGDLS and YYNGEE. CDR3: CASSVTTGSNEQFF. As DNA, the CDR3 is TGTGCCAGCAGTGTCACTACAGGGTCCAATGAGCAGTTCTTC.

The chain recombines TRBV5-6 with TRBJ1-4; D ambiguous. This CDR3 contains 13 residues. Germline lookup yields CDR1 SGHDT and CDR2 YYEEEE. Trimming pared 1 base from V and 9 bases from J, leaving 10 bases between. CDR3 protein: CASSLTASQKLFF. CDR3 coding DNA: TGTGCCAGCAGCTTGACGGCGTCGCAAAAACTGTTTTTT.

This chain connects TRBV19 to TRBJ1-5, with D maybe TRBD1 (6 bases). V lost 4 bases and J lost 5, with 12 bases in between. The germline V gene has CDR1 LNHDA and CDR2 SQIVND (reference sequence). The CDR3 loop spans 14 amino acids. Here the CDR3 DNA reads TGTGCCAGTAGTAACTTGCAGGGGCATCAGCCCCAGCATTTT. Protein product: CASSNLQGHQPQHF.

CDR3 protein: CASSPPGTGGGYNEQFF. CDR3 nucleotides: TGTGCCAGCTCACCACCCGGGACAGGAGGAGGCTACAATGAGCAGTTCTTC. The chain uses TRBV18 and TRBJ2-1, with TRBD1 matching 8 bases. This CDR3 region has 17 residues. Trimming took 0 bases from V and 3 from J; bases not matched to a gene: 7. Germline V gene lookup returns CDR1 KGHSH and CDR2 LQKENI.

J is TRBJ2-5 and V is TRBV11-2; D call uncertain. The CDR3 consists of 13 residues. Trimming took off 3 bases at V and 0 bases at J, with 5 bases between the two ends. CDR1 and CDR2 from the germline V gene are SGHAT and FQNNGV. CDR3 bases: TGTGCCAGCAGCTTCGGCCACCAAGAGACCCAGTACTTC. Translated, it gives CASSFGHQETQYF.